The 22 T cell receptor beta chains below were found in one sample sequenced in a study of blood T cell repertoires in COVID-19. Here immunoSEQ multiplex PCR was the method, and the copy in TCRdb shows in-frame clones only, minus some. The table includes 250,000 to 300,000 clones, 90% detected once. The sample consisted of PBMCs or T cells enriched from blood (not recorded which). The receptors originated from a woman in her 30s who had recovered from COVID-19.

The CDR3 sequence: CASSNGLAGPSYEQYF. In DNA, the CDR3 is TGTGCCAGCAGCAACGGACTAGCGGGGCCCTCCTACGAGCAGTACTTC. The J gene is TRBJ2-7, the V gene TRBV11-3; 12 bases fit TRBD2. This CDR3 spans 16 amino acids. Looked up from germline, CDR1 is SGHNT and CDR2 is YENEEA. J lost 0 bases, V lost 5 bases, and 5 bases had no gene match.

The rearrangement links TRBV30 to TRBJ1-5; possibly TRBD1 for D (5 bases). This CDR3 contains 13 residues. Trimming removed 3 bases from V and 2 bases from J, with 8 bases in between. The germline V gene has CDR1 GTSNPN and CDR2 SVGIG (reference sequence). CDR3 sequence: CAWRGTGNQPQHF. The CDR3 nucleotides read TGTGCCTGGAGGGGGACTGGCAATCAGCCCCAGCATTTT. Together with reference TRBV30 and TRBJ1-5, the CDR3 gives the full variable domain: SQTIHQWPATLVQPVGSPLSLECTVEGTSNPNLYWYRQAAGRGLQLLFYSVGIGQISSEVPQNLSASRPQDRQFILSSKKLLLSDSGFYLCAWRGTGNQPQHFGDGTRLSIL.

The rearrangement joins TRBV7-9 to TRBJ1-4, with D perhaps TRBD1 (5 bases). Germline V gene sequence: CDR1 SEHNR, CDR2 FQNEAQ (reference sequence). The CDR3 runs to 14 residues. V lost 6 bases, J lost 5 bases, and 13 bases lay in between. CDR3 residues: CASSRQQNNEKLFF. CDR3 bases: TGTGCCAGCAGTCGACAGCAAAACAATGAAAAACTGTTTTTT.

The chain couples TRBV27 to TRBJ2-2; a possible D gene is TRBD2 (5 bases). This CDR3 is 14 amino acids long. Trimming pared 10 bases from V and 2 bases from J, leaving 14 bases between. CDR1 is MNHEY, CDR2 SMNVEV, per germline (reference sequence). The CDR3 DNA reads as TGTGCCACCGGGCGGGTAACAAACACCGGGGAGCTGTTTTTT. Protein product: CATGRVTNTGELFF.

This clone was seen a single time. CDR3 nucleotide sequence: TGCGCCAGCAGCCAAGAGACTAGTTTTAGAGAGACCCAGTACTTC. The encoded protein is CASSQETSFRETQYF. V and J are TRBV4-3 and TRBJ2-5, with D possibly being TRBD2 (6 bases). The V end lost 0 bases, the J end lost 4 bases, and 12 bases lay between the germline ends. Per germline, CDR1 LGHNA and CDR2 YSLEER. The CDR3 is 15 residues long.

The V gene is TRBV19, the J gene TRBJ1-6, with TRBD1 as a possible D gene (5 bases). V gave up 4 bases and J gave up 12 bases, with 10 bases separating them. Per germline, CDR1 LNHDA and CDR2 SQIVND (reference sequence). The CDR3 is 12 residues long. For the CDR3, the DNA is TGTGCCAGTAGTACGCCCAGGGAACCCCTCCACTTT. Amino acids: CASSTPREPLHF.

The CDR3 region has the DNA TGTGCCATCATGGACAGAAACACCGGGGAGCTGTTTTTT. Translation gives CAIMDRNTGELFF. The chain links TRBV10-3 to TRBJ2-2; TRBD1 is a possible D gene (6 bases). CDR3 length: 13 amino acids. Germline V lookup: CDR1 ENHRY, CDR2 SYGVKD. V dropped 7 bases and J dropped 2 bases, with 8 bases sitting between them.

This clone was recorded only once. The chain carries TRBV10-3 and TRBJ2-5; D perhaps matches TRBD1 (6 bases). Germline assignment: CDR1 ENHRY and CDR2 SYGVKD. The V gene lost 0 bases and the J gene lost 4 bases, with 12 bases spanning the gap. This CDR3 has 15 amino acids. CDR3 sequence reads: CAISESSRGGETQYF. CDR3 DNA sequence: TGTGCCATCAGTGAGTCGTCCAGGGGTGGAGAGACCCAGTACTTC.

The V gene is TRBV29-1, the J gene TRBJ1-4; the D is unclear. Trimming left V 4 bases short and J 1 base short, with 4 bases between. The CDR3 is 12 amino acids. Germline V gene lookup returns CDR1 SQVTM and CDR2 ANQGSEA. CDR3 residues: CSVAGTNEKLFF. In nucleotides, the CDR3 is TGCAGCGTTGCGGGAACTAATGAAAAACTGTTTTTT.

The J gene is TRBJ2-3, the V gene TRBV18; D is perhaps TRBD2 (5 bases). CDR1 KGHSH and CDR2 LQKENI come from the germline V gene. The V end lost 3 bases, the J end lost 10 bases, and 14 bases lay between the germline ends. CDR3 length equals 13 residues. CDR3 sequence: CASSPGLLQPQYF. As DNA, the CDR3 is TGTGCCAGCTCACCCGGACTTCTTCAGCCGCAGTATTTT.

The chain uses TRBV10-3 and TRBJ2-5; 10 bases align to TRBD2. Germline V gene data show CDR1 as ENHRY and CDR2 as SYGVKD. Losses at the gene ends were 11 bases for V and 3 bases for J; bases not matched to a gene: 15. CDR3 length: 16 amino acids. Here the CDR3 DNA reads TGTGCCTCAACTCAACTAGCGGGGAATGGTAAAGAGACCCAGTACTTC. Translation: CASTQLAGNGKETQYF.

V gene TRBV7-9 combines with J gene TRBJ2-7, with D tentatively TRBD2 (6 bases). V was trimmed by 1 base and J by 2 bases, leaving 9 bases between them. Germline CDR1 reads SEHNR; CDR2 reads FQNEAQ (reference sequence). This CDR3 has 14 amino acids. The CDR3, as DNA: TGTGCCAGCAGCTTAGGGGGGGAGGCCTACGAGCAGTACTTC. As protein: CASSLGGEAYEQYF.

V gene TRBV5-5 combines with J gene TRBJ2-1; TRBD2 matches 8 bases. Germline V CDR1 and CDR2: SGHKS, YYEKEE (reference sequence). The CDR3 is 16 amino acids. Trimming cost V 0 bases and J 2 bases; bases outside gene matches: 4. The CDR3 loop is CASSLGLAGTYNEQFF. Here the CDR3 DNA reads TGTGCCAGCAGCTTGGGGTTAGCGGGAACCTACAATGAGCAGTTCTTC. The variable domain in full, completed from reference TRBV5-5 and TRBJ2-1, reads DAGVTQSPTHLIKTRGQQVTLRCSPISGHKSVSWYQQVLGQGPQFIFQYYEKEERGRGNFPDRFSARQFPNYSSELNVNALLLGDSALYLCASSLGLAGTYNEQFFGPGTRLTVL.

This clone appeared a single time. V and J are TRBV28 and TRBJ2-1; 10 bases are a match to TRBD2. The junction had 6 bases not matched to a gene; V was cut back by 6 bases and J by 7 bases. The CDR3 contains 14 residues. The germline CDR1 and CDR2 sequences are MDHEN and SYDVKM. Here the CDR3 DNA reads TGTGCCAGCAGCGGGGATAGCGGGAGGAATGAGCAGTTCTTC. Encoded protein: CASSGDSGRNEQFF.

The rearrangement uses TRBV7-2 and TRBJ2-7; D is undetermined. Germline V gives CDR1 SGHTA, CDR2 FQGNSA. The CDR3 consists of 11 residues. Trimming left V 5 bases short and J 6 bases short, with 8 bases between. The DNA of the CDR3 is TGTGCCAGCAGCCTATTTTTCGAGCAGTACTTC. Its protein is CASSLFFEQYF.

There are a few counts of this clone. This rearrangement joins TRBV7-9 to TRBJ2-5; 10 nucleotides align to TRBD2. The CDR3 totals 14 residues. Germline V gene lookup returns CDR1 SEHNR and CDR2 FQNEAQ (reference sequence). J lost 5 bases, V lost 4 bases, and 4 bases had no gene match. DNA for the CDR3: TGTGCCAGCAGCTCTAGCGGGAGTCTGGAGACCCAGTACTTC. Amino acid sequence: CASSSSGSLETQYF.

The genes are TRBV29-1 and TRBJ1-2; tentatively, D is TRBD1 (5 bases). Germline V CDR1 and CDR2: SQVTM, ANQGSEA. V was clipped by 0 bases and J by 4 bases, with 12 bases between them. The CDR3 runs 14 residues. The CDR3 DNA follows: TGCAGCGTTGAAGATCGGGCCGGGGGCTATGGCTACACCTTC. It translates to CSVEDRAGGYGYTF.

The genes are TRBV30 and TRBJ1-3, with unresolved D. Per the germline V gene, CDR1 is GTSNPN and CDR2 is SVGIG (reference sequence). This CDR3 spans 12 amino acids. Trimming pared 3 bases from V and 0 bases from J, leaving 3 bases between. The CDR3 sequence is CAWSSSGNTIYF. The DNA for the CDR3 is TGTGCCTGGAGCAGCTCTGGAAACACCATATATTTT.

The rearrangement uses TRBV7-2 and TRBJ2-7; D perhaps matches TRBD2 (6 bases). Germline CDR1 and CDR2: SGHTA and FQGNSA. CDR3 size: 15 residues. Trimming shortened V by 1 base and J by 2 bases, and 12 bases separated the two germline ends. This CDR3 is CASSLGPGDPYEQYF. The CDR3 nucleotides are TGTGCCAGCAGCTTAGGGCCGGGGGACCCCTACGAGCAGTACTTC.

This chain joins TRBV7-9 and TRBJ1-1, with D unresolved. The V and J ends lost 5 bases and 5 bases respectively, with 18 bases between them. The CDR3 runs 15 residues. Germline V CDR1 and CDR2: SEHNR, FQNEAQ (reference sequence). The CDR3 protein is CASSPWVGGYTEAFF. CDR3 DNA: TGTGCCAGCAGCCCCTGGGTGGGAGGGTATACTGAAGCTTTCTTT.

This clone has just one count. This chain joins TRBV19 and TRBJ1-1, with a tentative D call TRBD1 (5 bases). V lost 4 bases, J lost 0 bases, and 9 bases lay in between. The CDR3 extends over 14 amino acids. Germline values: CDR1 LNHDA, CDR2 SQIVND (reference sequence). The CDR3, as DNA: TGTGCCAGTAGTACCGACAGTATGAACACTGAAGCTTTCTTT. As protein: CASSTDSMNTEAFF.

The chain joins TRBV18 to TRBJ2-7; TRBD1 aligns across 9 bases. Germline CDR1 and CDR2: KGHSH and LQKENI. The CDR3 has 13 amino acids. V lost 3 bases to trimming and J lost 6 bases; unmatched junction nucleotides: 3. The CDR3 DNA reads TGTGCCAGCTCACCGGACAGGGGCCGCGAGCAGTACTTC. It translates to CASSPDRGREQYF.